One and the same sample provided the 3 T cell receptor beta chains below, sequenced in a study of a mutant IDH1 vaccine in newly diagnosed glioma. Indicated time point: week 11, during vaccination. Vaccinated patients received 300 ug of mutant IDH1 20-mer peptide per dose, with topical imiquimod. These receptors' targets are unknown. Here immunoSEQ multiplex PCR was the method, and the copy in TCRdb shows in-frame clones only, minus some. The profile covers roughly 62,000 clones, with 75% to 90% appearing a single time and more than 1.5% taken by the ten largest. The source was PBMCs, collected from a glioma patient whose treatment included an IDH1 peptide vaccine. Every receptor here comes from a man aged 40-55 years with glioma.

V gene TRBV19 combines with J gene TRBJ1-1; TRBD1 aligns across 7 bases. This CDR3 comprises 20 residues. The V and J ends lost 7 bases and 0 bases, in that order; junction bases with no gene match: 23. CDR1 LNHDA and CDR2 SQIVND come from the germline V gene (reference sequence). The CDR3 here is CASTRGGGSTVSSLNTEAFF. As DNA, the CDR3 is TGTGCCAGTACGCGAGGGGGCGGGAGTACTGTATCGTCACTGAACACTGAAGCTTTCTTT.

The V gene is TRBV19, the J gene TRBJ1-1; no reliable D call. The CDR3 sequence is 13 residues long. Trimming pared 6 bases from V and 1 base from J, leaving 9 bases between. The V gene's germline CDR1 is LNHDA and CDR2 SQIVND (reference sequence). In DNA form, the CDR3 reads TGTGCCAGTAGGCTAACATGGAACACTGAAGCTTTCTTT. It specifies CASRLTWNTEAFF.

J is TRBJ1-2 and V is TRBV28; D unclear. The CDR3 length is 15 residues. Between the trimmed V and J ends, which lost 5 bases and 2 bases, there was a span of 15 bases. CDR1 is MDHEN, CDR2 SYDVKM, per germline. CDR3 loop: CASSPPHGRNYGYTF. CDR3 nucleotides: TGTGCCAGCAGTCCCCCCCACGGAAGAAACTATGGCTACACCTTC.